The clone carrying this TCR beta chain turned up a few times. Its antigen is unknown. The data were obtained in a study of T cell repertoires in cytomegalovirus infection. Study as a whole: The authors relied on CMV epitopes, both recently identified HLA-C-restricted and well-studied HLA-B-restricted. The study's findings and limits: Dominating the ex vivo response were HLA-C-restricted CMV-specific TCR beta clonotypes. Public TCR beta family frequency separated CMV-and-HLA carriers, including in an independent cohort.

TCRdb used MiXCR to reprocess the reads, holding one entry per CDR3 protein. The data show some 900,000 distinct CDR3 sequences, approximately 32% seen once. Deletions cut 3 bases from V and 5 bases from J, with 15 bases between. The germline V gene encodes CDR1 MNHEY and CDR2 SMNVEV (reference sequence). This CDR3 spans 15 amino acids. The chain is built from TRBV27 and TRBJ2-3; D remains unclear. The clonotype originates from a human donor in good health (CMV status not recorded). Some clones in this sample may be carry-over from other donors' samples. Sample: cultured CD8+ T cells from PBMCs, taken from culture after CMV antigen stimulation. The CDR3 loop reads CASSLDHPSEDTQYF. The CDR3, as DNA: TGTGCCAGCAGTTTGGACCATCCCTCGGAAGATACGCAGTATTTT.